This record covers a single TCR beta chain. Its target is not known. Time point specified: blood 2 weeks post-SBRT. Treatment described: 15 Gy SBRT to primary tumor, nephrectomy 4 weeks later. The data stem from a study of radiation and T cells in renal cell carcinoma. General study findings and limits: In blood, top tumor clones expanded by 2 weeks, shrinking by 4.

Libraries were prepared by immunoSEQ multiplex PCR; TCRdb keeps only in-frame clonotypes and omits some of them. The sample records tens of thousands of clones, just over 75% being singletons. The sample consisted of blood, taken from a patient whose treatment included radiotherapy and nephrectomy. The sequence was obtained from a man in his 60s with renal cell carcinoma.

The CDR3 loop is CASSLAGHGVSEQYF. The CDR3 DNA reads as TGCGCCAGCAGCTTGGCGGGCCATGGGGTGTCCGAGCAGTACTTC. The chain carries TRBV5-1 and TRBJ2-7; D ambiguous. V was cut by 0 bases and J by 6 bases, with 16 bases left in between. CDR3 length equals 15 residues. Germline loops: CDR1 SGHRS, CDR2 YFSETQ.